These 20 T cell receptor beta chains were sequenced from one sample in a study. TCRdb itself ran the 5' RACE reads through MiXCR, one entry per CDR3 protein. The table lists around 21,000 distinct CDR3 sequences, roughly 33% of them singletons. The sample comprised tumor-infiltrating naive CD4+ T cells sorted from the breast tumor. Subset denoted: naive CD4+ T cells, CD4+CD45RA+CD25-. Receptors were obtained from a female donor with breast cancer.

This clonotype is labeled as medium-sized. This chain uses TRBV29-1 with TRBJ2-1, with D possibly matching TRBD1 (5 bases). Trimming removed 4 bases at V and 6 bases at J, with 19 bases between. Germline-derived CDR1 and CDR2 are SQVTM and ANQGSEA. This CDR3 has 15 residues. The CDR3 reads CSVVGRQKTLNEQFF. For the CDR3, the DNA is TGCAGCGTTGTAGGGCGACAGAAAACACTCAATGAGCAGTTCTTC.

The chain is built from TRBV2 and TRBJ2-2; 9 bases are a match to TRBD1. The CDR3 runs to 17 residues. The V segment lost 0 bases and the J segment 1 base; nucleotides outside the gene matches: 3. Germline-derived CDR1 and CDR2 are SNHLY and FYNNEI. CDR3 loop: CASSEAPGQGNTGELFF. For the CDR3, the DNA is TGTGCCAGCAGTGAAGCTCCGGGACAGGGGAACACCGGGGAGCTGTTTTTT.

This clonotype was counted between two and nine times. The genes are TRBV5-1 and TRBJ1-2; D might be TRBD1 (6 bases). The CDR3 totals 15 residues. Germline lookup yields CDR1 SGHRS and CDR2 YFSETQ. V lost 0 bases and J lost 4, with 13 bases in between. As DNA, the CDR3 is TGCGCCAGCAGCTTGGCAGGGGACCCTAGCTATGGCTACACCTTC. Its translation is CASSLAGDPSYGYTF.

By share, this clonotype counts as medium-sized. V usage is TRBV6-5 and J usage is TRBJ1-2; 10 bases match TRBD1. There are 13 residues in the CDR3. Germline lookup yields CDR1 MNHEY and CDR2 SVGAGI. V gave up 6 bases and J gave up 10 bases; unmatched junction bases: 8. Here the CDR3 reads CASRAYGTGDYTF. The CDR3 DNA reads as TGTGCCAGCAGAGCCTACGGGACAGGGGACTACACCTTC.

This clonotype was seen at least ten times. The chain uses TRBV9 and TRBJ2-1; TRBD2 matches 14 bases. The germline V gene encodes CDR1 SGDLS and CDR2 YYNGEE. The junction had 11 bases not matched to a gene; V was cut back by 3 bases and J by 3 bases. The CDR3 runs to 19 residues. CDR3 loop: CASSGRLAGGPLYYNEQFF. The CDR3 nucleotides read TGTGCCAGCAGCGGTCGACTAGCGGGAGGGCCTCTCTACTACAATGAGCAGTTCTTC.

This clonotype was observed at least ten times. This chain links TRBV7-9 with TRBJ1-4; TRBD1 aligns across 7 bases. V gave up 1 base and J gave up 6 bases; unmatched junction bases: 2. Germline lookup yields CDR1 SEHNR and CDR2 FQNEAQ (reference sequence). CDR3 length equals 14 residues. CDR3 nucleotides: TGTGCCAGCAGCTTAGAGGGGGCAGATGAAAAACTGTTTTTT. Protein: CASSLEGADEKLFF.

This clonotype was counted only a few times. The CDR3 here is CASSLVAGRNEQFF. The CDR3 nucleotides read TGCGCCAGCAGCTTGGTGGCAGGGAGAAATGAGCAGTTCTTC. This chain uses TRBV5-1 with TRBJ2-1; D could derive from TRBD1 or TRBD2 (5 bases each). Trimming stripped 0 bases from V and 7 bases from J, with 11 bases between. CDR1 is SGHRS and CDR2 is YFSETQ in the germline V gene. CDR3 length equals 14 residues.

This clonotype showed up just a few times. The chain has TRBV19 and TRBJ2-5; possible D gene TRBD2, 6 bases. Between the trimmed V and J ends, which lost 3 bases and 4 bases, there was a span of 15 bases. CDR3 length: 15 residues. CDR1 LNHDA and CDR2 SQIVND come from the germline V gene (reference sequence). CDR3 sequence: CASSMTPSEGETQYF. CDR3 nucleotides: TGTGCCAGTAGTATGACCCCCTCGGAGGGAGAGACCCAGTACTTC.

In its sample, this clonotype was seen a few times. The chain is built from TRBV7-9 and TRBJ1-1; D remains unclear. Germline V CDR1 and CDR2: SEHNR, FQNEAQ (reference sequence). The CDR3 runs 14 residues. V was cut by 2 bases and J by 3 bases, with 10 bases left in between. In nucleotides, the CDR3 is TGTGCCAGCAGCTTACTGGGCGGTGACACTGAAGCTTTCTTT. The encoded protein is CASSLLGGDTEAFF.

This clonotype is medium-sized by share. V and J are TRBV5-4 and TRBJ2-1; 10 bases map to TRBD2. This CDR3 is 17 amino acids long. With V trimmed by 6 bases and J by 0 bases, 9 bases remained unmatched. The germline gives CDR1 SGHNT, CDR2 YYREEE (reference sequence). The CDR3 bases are TGTGCCAGCAATCGGCTAGCGGGAGCATACTCCTACAATGAGCAGTTCTTC. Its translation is CASNRLAGAYSYNEQFF.

The CDR3 region has the DNA TGTGCCAGCAGTTTCCAGAGAGGATGGCAAGAGACCCAGTACTTC. Protein product: CASSFQRGWQETQYF. This chain uses TRBV6-5 with TRBJ2-5, with D hard to call. The germline V and J ends were trimmed by 4 bases and 2 bases, with 14 bases remaining between them. This CDR3 contains 15 residues. Germline V gives CDR1 MNHEY, CDR2 SVGAGI.

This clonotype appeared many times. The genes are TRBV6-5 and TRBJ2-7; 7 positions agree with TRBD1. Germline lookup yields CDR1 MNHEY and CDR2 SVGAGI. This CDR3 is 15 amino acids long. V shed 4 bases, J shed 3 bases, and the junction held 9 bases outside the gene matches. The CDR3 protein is CASSSPSTGIYEQYF. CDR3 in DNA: TGTGCCAGCAGTTCTCCCTCGACAGGGATCTACGAGCAGTACTTC.

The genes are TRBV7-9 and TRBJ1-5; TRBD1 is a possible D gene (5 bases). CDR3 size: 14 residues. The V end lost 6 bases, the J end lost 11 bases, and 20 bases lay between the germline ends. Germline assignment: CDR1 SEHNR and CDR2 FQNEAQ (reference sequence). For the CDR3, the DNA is TGTGCCAGCAGAATTGGGAGAGGGGTGGAAGCCCAGCATTTT. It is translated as CASRIGRGVEAQHF.

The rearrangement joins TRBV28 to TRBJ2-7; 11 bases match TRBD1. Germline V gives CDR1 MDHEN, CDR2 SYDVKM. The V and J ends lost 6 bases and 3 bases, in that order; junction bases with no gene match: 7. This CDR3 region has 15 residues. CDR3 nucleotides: TGTGCCAGCAGCTACGAGGGGACAGGGGGCTACGAGCAGTACTTC. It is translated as CASSYEGTGGYEQYF.

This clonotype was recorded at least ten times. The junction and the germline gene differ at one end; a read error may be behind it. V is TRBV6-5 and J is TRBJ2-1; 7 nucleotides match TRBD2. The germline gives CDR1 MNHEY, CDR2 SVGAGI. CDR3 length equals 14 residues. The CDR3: CASNPGGIYNEQSF. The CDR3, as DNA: TGTGCCAGCAACCCGGGAGGCATCTACAATGAGCAGTCCTTC.

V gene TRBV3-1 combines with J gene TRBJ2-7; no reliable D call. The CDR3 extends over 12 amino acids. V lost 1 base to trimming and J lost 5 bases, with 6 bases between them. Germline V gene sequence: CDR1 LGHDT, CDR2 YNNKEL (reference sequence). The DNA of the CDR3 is TGTGCCAGCAGCCAAGCCTGGGACGAGCAGTACTTC. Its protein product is CASSQAWDEQYF.

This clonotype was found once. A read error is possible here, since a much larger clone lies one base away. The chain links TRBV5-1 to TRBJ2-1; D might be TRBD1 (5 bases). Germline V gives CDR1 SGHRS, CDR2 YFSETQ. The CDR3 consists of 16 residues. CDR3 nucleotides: TGCGCCGGCAGCTTGGTGACAGCGAGCTCCTACAATGAGCAGTTCTTC. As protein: CAGSLVTASSYNEQFF.

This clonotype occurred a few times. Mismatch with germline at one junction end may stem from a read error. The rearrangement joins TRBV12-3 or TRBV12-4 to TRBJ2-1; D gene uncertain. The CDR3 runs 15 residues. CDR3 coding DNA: TGTGCCAGCAGATCAAACACGATTACCTACAATGAGCAGTGCTTC. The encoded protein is CASRSNTITYNEQCF.

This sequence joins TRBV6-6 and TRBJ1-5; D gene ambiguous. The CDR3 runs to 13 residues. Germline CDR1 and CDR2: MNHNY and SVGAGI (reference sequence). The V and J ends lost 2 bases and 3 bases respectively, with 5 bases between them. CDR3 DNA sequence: TGTGCCAGCAGTTACAGGGACAATCAGCCCCAGCATTTT. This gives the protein CASSYRDNQPQHF.

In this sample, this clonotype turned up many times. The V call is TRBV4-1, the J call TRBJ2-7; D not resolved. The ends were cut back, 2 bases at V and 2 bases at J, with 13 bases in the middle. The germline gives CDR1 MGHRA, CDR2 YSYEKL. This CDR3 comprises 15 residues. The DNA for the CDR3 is TGCGCCAGCAGCCAAAACCAGGCTTTTCCCTACGAGCAGTACTTC. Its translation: CASSQNQAFPYEQYF.